This TCR beta chain derives from a study of cytomegalovirus exposure and HLA in healthy donors. PCR was performed using 60 Vbeta and 13 Jbeta primers. Per the authors' pipeline: As a later analysis found, there were tens of millions of unique TCR beta chains, of which approximately 10 million were shared. The method was immunoSEQ multiplex PCR; TCRdb's version includes in-frame clones alone and lacks a portion of them. The V and J calls and clone size are taken from that table; D and trimming were inferred from the DNA. The listing contains approximately 96,000 clones. General study points: There were some V segments, including TRBV6-2 and TRBV6-3, excluded as indistinguishable.

From germline, CDR1 is PRHDT and CDR2 FYEKMQ (reference sequence). The CDR3 is 13 residues long. Trimming removed 4 bases at V and 12 bases at J, with 16 bases between. About this clone itself: Its specificity is unknown.

This sequence was found in a girl between 10 and 17 years old in good health and CMV-seropositive. Sequencing was carried out using PBMCs. The rearrangement joins TRBV13 to TRBJ2-1; D might be TRBD2 (6 bases). The DNA for the CDR3 is TGTGCCAGCAGCTCCAAGCTAGCCGGGGGGCAGTTCTTC. This translates into CASSSKLAGGQFF.